A selection of T cell receptor beta chains follows, all from one sample in a study of blood T cells in healthy people across ages. TCRdb reprocessed the 5' RACE reads via MiXCR and lists one record per CDR3 protein. The sample has fewer than 1,200,000 distinct CDR3 sequences; around 27% are singletons. This same sample was also part of a study on T cells of mothers and their children.

What was sequenced was blood. Every receptor here comes from a girl aged 2 to 9 in good health. CDR3s include the opening cysteine and the closing phenylalanine or tryptophan. A D gene is named only where the DNA matches it firmly. Clone sizes are given selectively: once, few, many, or a class where the clone is expanded.

size	D	V	J	DNA	CDR3
few	TRBD1	TRBV28	TRBJ2-7	TGTGCCAGCAGTTTTTTTGACAGGGGAAAGGGGCTCGAGCAGTACTTC	CASSFFDRGKGLEQYF
NA	NA	TRBV28	TRBJ2-1	TGTGCCAACAGCCTTGGGGAATATGAGCAGTTCTTC	CANSLGEYEQFF
many	TRBD2	TRBV7-2	TRBJ2-5	TGTGCCAGCAGCCTTATAGCGGGAGGGAGAGAGACCCAGTACTTC	CASSLIAGGRETQYF
NA	TRBD1	TRBV6-2/TRBV6-3	TRBJ2-5	TGTGCCAGCAACCGCCCGGGACAGGGGGAGACCCAGTACTTC	CASNRPGQGETQYF
few	NA	TRBV7-2	TRBJ2-5	TGTGCCAGCAGACCAGATGCCGGGGGCCCTGAGACCCAGTACTTC	CASRPDAGGPETQYF
few	NA	TRBV15	TRBJ2-1	TGTGCCACCAGCAGTCAGTCTAGCTCCTACAATGAGCAGTTCTTC	CATSSQSSSYNEQFF
many	NA	TRBV7-8	TRBJ1-2	TGTGCCAGCAGCTTAGGCGGGGGAGATGGCTACACCTTC	CASSLGGGDGYTF
NA	TRBD2	TRBV20-1	TRBJ2-4	TGCAGCTTCCTCGGGGGGGCCGTCGGCCCAAACATTCAGTACTTC	CSFLGGAVGPNIQYF
few	NA	TRBV7-9	TRBJ1-1	TGTGCCAGCAGCTTAGCGCGGAGGGGAATGAACACTGAAGCTTTCTTT	CASSLARRGMNTEAFF
few	NA	TRBV20-1	TRBJ2-7	TGCAGTGCTAGAGATTTTTACGAGCAGTACTTC	CSARDFYEQYF
NA	NA	TRBV7-3	TRBJ2-5	TGTGCCAGCAGCTTACGCTCGGGTTCTAGAGAGACCCAGTACTTC	CASSLRSGSRETQYF
few	NA	TRBV7-6	TRBJ2-7	TGTGCCAGCAGCTTGTTAGGGCTTCTCAACGAGCAGTACTTC	CASSLLGLLNEQYF
many	NA	TRBV7-3	TRBJ1-1	TGTGCCAGCAGCCTCTACGGGGCCTCAAACACTGAAGCTTTCTTT	CASSLYGASNTEAFF
NA	NA	TRBV29-1	TRBJ2-6	TGCAGCGTCCGGGCGGGCTCTGGGGCCAACGTCCTGACTTTC	CSVRAGSGANVLTF
NA	NA	TRBV4-3	TRBJ1-5	TGCGCCAGCAGCCAAGATCGGGGGTTTGGCAATCAGCCCCAGCATTTT	CASSQDRGFGNQPQHF
few	NA	TRBV12-3/TRBV12-4	TRBJ2-1	TGTGCCAGCGGACTCGACAGACTCTACAATGAGCAGTTCTTC	CASGLDRLYNEQFF
NA	TRBD2	TRBV9	TRBJ2-5	TGTGCCAGCAGCCAATATGGAGCGGGAGTAGGAGAGACCCAGTACTTC	CASSQYGAGVGETQYF
few	TRBD1	TRBV19	TRBJ1-4	TGTGCCAGTCGACAGGGATTGGATGAAAAACTGTTTTTT	CASRQGLDEKLFF
few	NA	TRBV21-1	TRBJ1-2	TGTGCCAGCAGCAAATGGGCGGACAGCCTATATGGCTACACCTTC	CASSKWADSLYGYTF
NA	NA	TRBV29-1	TRBJ2-5	TGCAGCGTTGAAGATCGAGGGACTTGGGGCTTC	CSVEDRGTWGF
NA	NA	TRBV20-1	TRBJ1-3	TGCAGTGCTAGAGATCCCGGGGTATCAGGAAACACCATATATTTT	CSARDPGVSGNTIYF
few	NA	TRBV29-1	TRBJ2-6	TGCAGCGTTGAAGGTCAGGTAGGGTCCAACAACGTCCTGACTTTC	CSVEGQVGSNNVLTF
NA	NA	TRBV6-2/TRBV6-3	TRBJ2-7	TGTGCCAGCGCCCCCGGGTTCGGTGAGCAGTACTTC	CASAPGFGEQYF
NA	TRBD1	TRBV20-1	TRBJ2-1	TGCAGTGCTAGAGGGCCCGGGACAGGGTATAATGAGCAGTTCTTC	CSARGPGTGYNEQFF
NA	NA	TRBV12-3/TRBV12-4	TRBJ1-5	TGTGCCAGCAGTTTCACTGGAGAGCAGCCCCAGCATTTT	CASSFTGEQPQHF
NA	NA	TRBV20-1	TRBJ2-1	TGCAGTGCTAGAGCCTTACGGTCCTACAATGAGCAGTTCTTC	CSARALRSYNEQFF
NA	NA	TRBV13	TRBJ1-2	TGTGCCCAGGGGCAGGGCGGCTATGGCTACACCTTC	CAQGQGGYGYTF
NA	NA	TRBV7-2	TRBJ2-5	TGTGCCAGCAGCTTAGATGCGGGATTTGAGACCCAGTACTTC	CASSLDAGFETQYF
few	NA	TRBV15	TRBJ2-5	TGTGCCACCAGCAAGGGAGGGGGGCCTAGGCGAGAGACCCAGTACTTC	CATSKGGGPRRETQYF
few	NA	TRBV20-1	TRBJ2-5	TGCAGTGCTAGAGCCCAGGAACTCCAAGAGACCCAGTACTTC	CSARAQELQETQYF
many	TRBD1	TRBV5-1	TRBJ2-7	TGCGCCAGCAGCTTTGGACAGGCCTTGGACGAGCAGTACTTC	CASSFGQALDEQYF
NA	NA	TRBV2	TRBJ1-2	TGTGCCAGCAGTGGGGACACCTCTAACTATGGCTACACCTTC	CASSGDTSNYGYTF
NA	NA	TRBV6-2/TRBV6-3	TRBJ2-1	TGTGCCAGCAGTTCGAGACCGACCATAGACTATGAGCAGTTCTTC	CASSSRPTIDYEQFF
few	NA	TRBV25-1	TRBJ2-7	TGTGCCAGCAGTGCCAGGACCTACGAGCAGTACTTC	CASSARTYEQYF
many	NA	TRBV28	TRBJ2-1	TGTGCCAGCAGTTTAAGTCTAGCGACGTCCAATGAGCAGTTCTTC	CASSLSLATSNEQFF
NA	TRBD2	TRBV7-2	TRBJ2-7	TGTGCCAGCAGCCCCGGACTAGCGGGGGCAGCCTACGAGCAGTACTTC	CASSPGLAGAAYEQYF
few	NA	TRBV29-1	TRBJ2-5	TGCAGCGTCCACTTGGAGGGGCTTACGTTTGAGACCCAGTACTTC	CSVHLEGLTFETQYF
few	TRBD1	TRBV5-4	TRBJ1-2	TGTGCCAGCAGCTCCTGGGGGACAGGGCATGGCTACACCTTC	CASSSWGTGHGYTF